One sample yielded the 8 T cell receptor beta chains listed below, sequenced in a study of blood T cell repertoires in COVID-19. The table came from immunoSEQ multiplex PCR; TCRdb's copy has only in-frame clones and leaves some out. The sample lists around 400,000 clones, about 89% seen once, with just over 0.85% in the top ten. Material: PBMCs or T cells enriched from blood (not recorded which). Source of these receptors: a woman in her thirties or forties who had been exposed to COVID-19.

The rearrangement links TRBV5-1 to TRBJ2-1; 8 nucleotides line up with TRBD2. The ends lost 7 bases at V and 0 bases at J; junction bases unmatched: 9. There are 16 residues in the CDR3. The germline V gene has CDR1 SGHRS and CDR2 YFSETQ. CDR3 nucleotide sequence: TGCGCCAGCGGGAATCAGCGGGGGAGCTCCTACAATGAGCAGTTCTTC. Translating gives CASGNQRGSSYNEQFF.

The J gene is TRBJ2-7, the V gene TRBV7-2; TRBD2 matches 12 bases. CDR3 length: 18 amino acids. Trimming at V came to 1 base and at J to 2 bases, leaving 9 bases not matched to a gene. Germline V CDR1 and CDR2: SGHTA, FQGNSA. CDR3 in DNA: TGTGCCAGCAGCTTAGGGGTTGGGACTAGCGGGTTCCCCTACGAGCAGTACTTC. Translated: CASSLGVGTSGFPYEQYF.

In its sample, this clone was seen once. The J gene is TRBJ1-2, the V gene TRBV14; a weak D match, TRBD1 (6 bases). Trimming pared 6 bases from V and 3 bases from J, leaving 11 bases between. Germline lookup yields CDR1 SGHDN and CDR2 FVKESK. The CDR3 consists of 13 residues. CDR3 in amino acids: CASSPDSYYGYTF. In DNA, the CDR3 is TGTGCCAGCAGTCCGGACAGCTACTATGGCTACACCTTC.

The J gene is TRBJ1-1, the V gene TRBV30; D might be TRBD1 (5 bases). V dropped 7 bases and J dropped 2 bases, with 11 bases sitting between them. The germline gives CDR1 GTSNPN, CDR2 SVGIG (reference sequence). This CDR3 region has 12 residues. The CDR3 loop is CAYCRENTEAFF. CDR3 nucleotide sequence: TGTGCCTACTGCAGGGAAAACACTGAAGCTTTCTTT.

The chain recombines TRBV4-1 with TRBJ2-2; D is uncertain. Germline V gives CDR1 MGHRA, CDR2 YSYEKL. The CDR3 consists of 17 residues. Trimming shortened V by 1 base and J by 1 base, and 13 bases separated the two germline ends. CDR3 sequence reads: CASSQGSLGRNTGELFF. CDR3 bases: TGCGCCAGCAGCCAAGGCAGTTTGGGCAGGAACACCGGGGAGCTGTTTTTT.

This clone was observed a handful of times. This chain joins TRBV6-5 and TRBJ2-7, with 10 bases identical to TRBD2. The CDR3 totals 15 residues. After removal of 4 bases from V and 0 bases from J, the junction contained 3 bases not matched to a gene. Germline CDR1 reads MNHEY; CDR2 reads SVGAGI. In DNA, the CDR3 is TGTGCCAGCAGTTTAGCGGGGGGCTCCTCCTACGAGCAGTACTTC. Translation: CASSLAGGSSYEQYF.

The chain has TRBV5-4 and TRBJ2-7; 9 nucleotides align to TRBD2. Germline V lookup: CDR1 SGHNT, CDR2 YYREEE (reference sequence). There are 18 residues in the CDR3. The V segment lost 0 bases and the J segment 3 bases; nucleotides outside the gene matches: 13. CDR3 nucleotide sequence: TGTGCCAGCAGCTTGGTTTTGTTTAGCGGGAGATTCAGCTACGAGCAGTACTTC. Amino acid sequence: CASSLVLFSGRFSYEQYF. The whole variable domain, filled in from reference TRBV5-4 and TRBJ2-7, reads ETGVTQSPTHLIKTRGQQVTLRCSSQSGHNTVSWYQQALGQGPQFIFQYYREEENGRGNFPPRFSGLQFPNYSSELNVNALELDDSALYLCASSLVLFSGRFSYEQYFGPGTRLTVT.

The CDR3, as DNA: TGTGCCAGCACACAGCTAAACTATGGCTACACCTTC. Encoded protein: CASTQLNYGYTF. This rearrangement joins TRBV2 to TRBJ1-2; D is unresolved. Germline V gene lookup returns CDR1 SNHLY and CDR2 FYNNEI. Trimming left V 7 bases short and J 2 bases short, with 8 bases between. CDR3 size: 12 residues. Complete variable domain (other parts from reference TRBV2 and TRBJ1-2): EPEVTQTPSHQVTQMGQEVILRCVPISNHLYFYWYRQILGQKVEFLVSFYNNEISEKSEIFDDQFSVERPDGSNFTLKIRSTKLEDSAMYFCASTQLNYGYTFGSGTRLTVV.